Below, 14 T cell receptor beta chains from the same sample are listed, as sequenced in a study of T cell changes during pregnancy in multiple sclerosis. The method was immunoSEQ multiplex PCR; TCRdb's version includes in-frame clones alone and lacks a portion of them. The table shows tens of thousands of clones, with roughly nine tenths occurring only once. The source material was CD4+ T cells from peripheral blood mononuclear cells, sampled before pregnancy. Receptors were obtained from a female donor with multiple sclerosis, enrolled in a pregnancy study.

This chain connects TRBV9 to TRBJ2-7; D is unclear. The V gene's germline CDR1 is SGDLS and CDR2 YYNGEE. The CDR3 totals 15 residues. V was pared by 4 bases and J by 1 base, with 15 bases between. CDR3 amino acids: CASSPRGLGSYEQYF. The CDR3 DNA reads as TGTGCCAGCAGCCCCCGCGGCCTCGGGTCCTACGAGCAGTACTTC. Variable domain in full (rest from reference TRBV9 and TRBJ2-7): DSGVTQTPKHLITATGQRVTLRCSPRSGDLSVYWYQQSLDQGLQFLIQYYNGEERAKGNILERFSAQQFPDLHSELNLSSLELGDSALYFCASSPRGLGSYEQYFGPGTRLTVT.

V and J are TRBV4-2 and TRBJ1-1; perhaps TRBD1 as D (6 bases). The germline V and J ends were trimmed by 0 bases and 1 base, with 12 bases remaining between them. The CDR3 contains 16 residues. The V gene's germline CDR1 is LGHNA and CDR2 YNFKEQ. CDR3 residues: CASSQETGRGNTEAFF. The DNA for the CDR3 is TGTGCCAGCAGCCAAGAAACAGGGAGAGGGAACACTGAAGCTTTCTTT.

The chain links TRBV29-1 to TRBJ2-7, with D perhaps matching TRBD1 (6 bases). Germline CDR1 is SQVTM and CDR2 is ANQGSEA. The CDR3 totals 15 residues. The V and J ends lost 5 bases and 1 base respectively, with 18 bases between them. In DNA, the CDR3 is TGCAGCGTTTTTACCCTCCAACAGGGATCCTACGAGCAGTACTTC. Translated, it gives CSVFTLQQGSYEQYF.

The chain combines TRBV28 with TRBJ1-2, with D uncertain. CDR1 is MDHEN, CDR2 SYDVKM, per germline. CDR3 length: 11 residues. The germline V and J ends were trimmed by 1 base and 8 bases, with 5 bases remaining between them. The CDR3 here is CASSLSGGYTF. The CDR3 region has the DNA TGTGCCAGCAGTTTATCCGGGGGCTACACCTTC.

This chain uses TRBV9 with TRBJ1-2, with 7 nucleotides matching TRBD1. This CDR3 contains 14 residues. V was pared by 1 base and J by 3 bases, with 3 bases of the junction left unmatched. From germline, CDR1 is SGDLS and CDR2 YYNGEE. The CDR3 spells CASSVSDRDYGYTF. The CDR3 nucleotides read TGTGCCAGCAGCGTATCAGACAGGGACTATGGCTACACCTTC. The variable domain in full, with the rest retrieved from reference TRBV9 and TRBJ1-2, is DSGVTQTPKHLITATGQRVTLRCSPRSGDLSVYWYQQSLDQGLQFLIQYYNGEERAKGNILERFSAQQFPDLHSELNLSSLELGDSALYFCASSVSDRDYGYTFGSGTRLTVV.

The V and J genes are TRBV6-1 and TRBJ1-2; weak D call: TRBD1 (5 bases). Germline assignment: CDR1 MNHNS and CDR2 SASEGT. This CDR3 comprises 14 residues. The V end lost 7 bases, the J end lost 3 bases, and 15 bases lay between the germline ends. CDR3 in amino acids: CASILLREDYGYTF. In nucleotides, the CDR3 is TGTGCCAGCATTCTACTCAGGGAGGACTATGGCTACACCTTC.

The V and J genes are TRBV30 and TRBJ1-5; TRBD1 is a possible D gene (6 bases). Deletions cut 0 bases from V and 2 bases from J, with 14 bases between. The CDR3 is 16 amino acids. Germline V gives CDR1 GTSNPN, CDR2 SVGIG (reference sequence). CDR3 sequence reads: CAWSVSGGAGNQPQHF. In DNA, the CDR3 is TGTGCCTGGAGTGTTTCTGGGGGGGCTGGCAATCAGCCCCAGCATTTT.

J is TRBJ1-2 and V is TRBV19; 8 positions match TRBD1. The germline V gene has CDR1 LNHDA and CDR2 SQIVND (reference sequence). There are 15 residues in the CDR3. V lost 3 bases to trimming and J lost 5 bases; unmatched junction nucleotides: 8. The CDR3 nucleotides read TGTGCCAGTAGTATGGGTCCAGGGGGCGTTTATGGCTACACCTTC. The encoded protein is CASSMGPGGVYGYTF.

The chain couples TRBV19 to TRBJ2-5, with TRBD2 as a possible D gene (5 bases). Germline-derived CDR1 and CDR2 are LNHDA and SQIVND (reference sequence). V lost 1 base and J lost 7, with 10 bases in between. This CDR3 has 13 residues. The CDR3 here is CASSIARDGTQYF. The CDR3 coding sequence is TGTGCCAGTAGTATAGCGAGGGATGGGACCCAGTACTTC.

This chain connects TRBV25-1 to TRBJ1-6; weak D call: TRBD1 (6 bases). This CDR3 is 13 amino acids long. V dropped 4 bases and J dropped 7 bases, with 8 bases sitting between them. Germline V gene data show CDR1 as MGHDK and CDR2 as SYGVNS. The chain's CDR3 is CASSVTGNSPLHF. DNA of the CDR3: TGTGCCAGCAGTGTCACAGGGAATTCACCCCTCCACTTT.

V usage is TRBV15 and J usage is TRBJ1-4; 10 bases align to TRBD1. Per germline, CDR1 LNHNV and CDR2 YYDKDF (reference sequence). CDR3 length equals 16 residues. Germline trimming cut 3 bases from V and 3 bases from J; bases unmatched to any gene: 4. CDR3 bases: TGTGCCACCAGCAGTGGGACAGGGGATGCTAATGAAAAACTGTTTTTT. It is translated as CATSSGTGDANEKLFF.

This clone was counted between two and nine times. V gene TRBV19 combines with J gene TRBJ1-1, with TRBD1 as a possible D gene (6 bases). Germline CDR1 reads LNHDA; CDR2 reads SQIVND (reference sequence). CDR3 length equals 14 residues. The V gene lost 4 bases and the J gene lost 0 bases, with 9 bases spanning the gap. The DNA of the CDR3 is TGTGCCAGTAGTACACAGGGTATGAACACTGAAGCTTTCTTT. Residues: CASSTQGMNTEAFF.

The rearrangement uses TRBV6-4 and TRBJ2-4; 8 bases line up with TRBD2. CDR3 length: 14 amino acids. Germline CDR1 MRHNA, CDR2 SNTAGT. V gave up 6 bases and J gave up 6 bases; unmatched junction bases: 7. CDR3 DNA: TGTGCCAGCAGCAACGGGGGGGCCCCAAACATTCAGTACTTC. It translates to CASSNGGAPNIQYF.

The rearrangement uses TRBV2 and TRBJ1-6, with D maybe TRBD1 (6 bases). Trimming removed 6 bases at V and 9 bases at J, with 15 bases between. This CDR3 contains 14 residues. CDR1 SNHLY and CDR2 FYNNEI come from the germline V gene. CDR3 nucleotide sequence: TGTGCCAGCAGAACAGGGTTCGGGGTTTCACCCCTCCACTTT. Amino acid sequence: CASRTGFGVSPLHF.